These 3 T cell receptor beta chains were all obtained from the same sample, sequenced in a study of PD-1 blockade in classical Hodgkin lymphoma. Relapses following autologous stem cell transplantation were seen in all patients, with brentuximab vedotin exposure varying. Using immunoSEQ multiplex PCR, the repertoire was profiled, and TCRdb retains in-frame clones only, with some absent. The table has about 6,500 clones, around 77% seen once. Sample: peripheral blood mononuclear cells (PBMCs), taken at baseline. The source of these receptors is a human donor with classical Hodgkin lymphoma.

By share, this clone counts as large. The genes are TRBV2 and TRBJ2-3; perhaps TRBD1 as D (5 bases). CDR1 is SNHLY and CDR2 is FYNNEI in the germline V gene. CDR3 length equals 13 residues. Between the trimmed V and J ends, which lost 6 bases and 6 bases, there was a span of 13 bases. The CDR3 loop reads CASSPRVTDTQYF. For the CDR3, the DNA is TGTGCCAGCAGCCCCAGGGTGACTGATACGCAGTATTTT.

The V call is TRBV6-5, the J call TRBJ1-4; 8 bases line up with TRBD1. V lost 4 bases to trimming and J lost 4 bases; unmatched junction nucleotides: 8. Germline CDR1 and CDR2: MNHEY and SVGAGI. The CDR3 is 16 residues long. CDR3 nucleotides: TGTGCCAGCAGTTTAAGAACAGGGGGTTTTAATGAAAAACTGTTTTTT. Protein: CASSLRTGGFNEKLFF.

The chain couples TRBV7-2 to TRBJ2-1, with unresolved D. Germline V gene lookup returns CDR1 SGHTA and CDR2 FQGNSA. V was cut by 11 bases and J by 5 bases, with 22 bases left in between. The CDR3 spans 15 residues. The CDR3 sequence: CAPRFDQKLNNEQFF. CDR3 nucleotide sequence: TGTGCCCCCCGTTTTGACCAGAAATTAAACAATGAGCAGTTCTTC.